This T cell receptor beta chain comes out of a study of shared clonotypes between healthy human individuals. Sequencing used immunoSEQ multiplex PCR; TCRdb keeps in-frame clones, though not all of them. This table holds about 450,000 clones, roughly 85% found once. CDR1 SEHNR and CDR2 FQNEAQ come from the germline V gene (reference sequence). The V end lost 1 base, the J end lost 7 bases, and 14 bases lay between the germline ends. The CDR3 extends over 15 amino acids. This TCR derives from a woman aged 35 to 49 in good health. Some clones in this sample may be carry-over from other donors' samples. The chain employs TRBV7-9 and TRBJ2-1; D unresolved. Sample: PBMCs. Here the CDR3 DNA reads TGTGCCAGCAGCTTAGGTGGCGACCCACGGAATGAGCAGTTCTTC. Translated: CASSLGGDPRNEQFF.